The T cell receptor beta chain under discussion was sequenced for a study of vaccination effects on CD4 cells after COVID-19. As regards this clone: The antigen remains undetermined.

Using immunoSEQ multiplex PCR, the repertoire was profiled, and TCRdb retains in-frame clones only, with some absent. The data show 9,000 or so clones, approximately 72% seen once. The CDR3 has 12 amino acids. From germline, CDR1 is MNHEY and CDR2 SVGEGT. The V end was cut by 2 bases, the J end by 9 bases, with 8 bases between. At the end of about 10 days of culture, CD4+ T cells were isolated. Participants received two doses of either the BNT162b2 or mRNA-1273 vaccine. On both days 3 and 7, half of the culture medium was replaced with IL-2 medium. The origin of this receptor is a human donor who received a COVID-19 vaccine. The chain joins TRBV6-2 or TRBV6-3 to TRBJ1-5; D is unclear. The specimen was CD4+ T cells from PBMCs cultured without peptide, collected after COVID-19 vaccination. The CDR3 sequence is CASSYHRGPQHF. CDR3 DNA: TGTGCCAGCAGTTACCACCGGGGGCCCCAGCATTTT.